The present entry profiles one TCR beta chain with its context. This clonotype is identified as medium-sized (0.01 to 0.1%). Its cognate antigen has yet to be identified. Per-base qualities were not stored, and no clone one base away is much larger. For CDR1 and CDR2, the germline V gene lists SGHDT and YYEEEE. From the cysteine up to the phenylalanine, the CDR3 has a length of 15 residues. Of all the DNA, just the CDR3 is kept, 45 bases in frame from base 1. V and J are trimmed by 2 bases and 4 bases, and the gene matches miss 4 bases of the junction. The sample comes from a study of T cell repertoires in aging, cancer and after chemotherapy (dated by TCRdb to about 2019). General notes on the study: Donors spanned six age groups from 30 or younger to 70 or older, with at least three individuals per group. In the hematological group, the paired samples taken before and after chemotherapy came from chronic lymphocytic leukemia patients given fludarabine- or bendamustine-based regimens. The full dataset contained several million TCR reads. The study profiled peripheral blood TCR beta repertoires from healthy donors and cancer patients to examine immunoaging and T cell reconstitution after chemotherapy. Alongside fewer than 100 healthy donors serving as a reference group, the cohort included 200 to 250 cancer patients, of whom more than 90 had hematological cancers and about 130 had solid cancers.

TCR beta rearrangements were amplified from genomic DNA isolated from peripheral blood, not from sorted cells or RNA. Study-wide findings and limitations: In both cancer cohorts, the median generation probability rose over the chemotherapy interval, which suggests that the repertoire was reconstituted through rebound thymic output. The authors noted that the repertoire data do not allow conclusions about immunological memory after chemotherapy. In healthy donors, the drop in TCR diversity with age came mainly from a loss of richness, whereas in cancer patients a loss of evenness also played a part. Lymphoid organ infiltration was present in the hematological cancer patients, and this infiltration may itself impair thymic emigration or the expansion of peripheral T cells. Compared with age-matched healthy donors, untreated patients with hematological or solid cancers had significantly lower TCR diversity and higher clonality in blood.

Multiplex touch-down PCR with a mixed TRB-A/B primer pool was used to amplify rearranged TRB sequences covering the V, D and J segments. Illumina adapters and sample indices were attached to the amplicons in two consecutive PCR reactions using Phusion HS II polymerase. The amplicons were purified from gel with the NucleoSpin Gel and PCR Clean-up kit and then assessed with Qubit and an Agilent 2100 Bioanalyzer. Sequencing of the libraries was done on an Illumina MiSeq with paired-end, single-indexed 600-cycle runs. The paper's processing steps were these. TRB sequences were processed with MiXCR versions 2.12 and 3.0.5. A clone was defined as each unique CDR3 nucleotide sequence, and only productive sequences supported by at least two reads were kept. Repertoire metrics included Shannon diversity, evenness, clonality (one minus evenness), and alpha-parameterized diversity profiles from alpha 0 to 5. Generation probabilities of clones in paired pre- and post-chemotherapy samples were computed with the IGoR algorithm. TCRdb reworked the public reads: Q25 trimming with fastp, MiXCR clone assembly, productive beta chains retained. Duplicate CDR3 protein sequences are folded into a single record with the most common DNA and genes. These V and J calls originate from TCRdb's pipeline instead of the authors' own analysis. For this sample there are approximately 1,800 distinct CDR3 sequences; 29% appear just once. About 70% of the sample comes from the top ten.

The sequenced sample consisted of blood. The chain was built from TRBV5-6 and TRBJ2-5; 11 of the junction bases match TRBD1. The clonotype comes from a human donor with a blood cancer. The donor label of this sample is uncertain. The DNA sequence reads TGTGCCAGCAGCTTACCGGACAGGGGGCTAGAGACCCAGTACTTC. This gives the protein CASSLPDRGLETQYF.